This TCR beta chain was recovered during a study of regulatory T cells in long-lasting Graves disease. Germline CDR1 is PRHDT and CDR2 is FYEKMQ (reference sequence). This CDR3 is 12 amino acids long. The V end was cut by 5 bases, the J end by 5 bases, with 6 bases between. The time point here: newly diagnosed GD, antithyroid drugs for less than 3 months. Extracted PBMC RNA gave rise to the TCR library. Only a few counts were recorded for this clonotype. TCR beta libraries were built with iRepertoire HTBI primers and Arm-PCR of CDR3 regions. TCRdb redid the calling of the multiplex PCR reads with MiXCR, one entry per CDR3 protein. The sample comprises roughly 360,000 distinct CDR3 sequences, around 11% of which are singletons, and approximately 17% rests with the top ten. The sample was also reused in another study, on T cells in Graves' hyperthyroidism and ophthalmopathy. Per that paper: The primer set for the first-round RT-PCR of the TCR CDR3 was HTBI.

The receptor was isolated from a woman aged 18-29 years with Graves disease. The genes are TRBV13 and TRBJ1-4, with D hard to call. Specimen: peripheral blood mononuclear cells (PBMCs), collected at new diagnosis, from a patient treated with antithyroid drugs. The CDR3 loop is CASSPANEKLFF. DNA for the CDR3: TGTGCCAGCAGCCCGGCCAATGAAAAACTGTTTTTT.